Listed below are T cell receptor beta chains from one sample, sequenced in a study of radiation and T cells in renal cell carcinoma. The protocol was immunoSEQ multiplex PCR, while the TCRdb copy is restricted to in-frame clones and leaves out a portion. The repertoire holds tens of thousands of clones, with roughly three quarters as singletons. This specimen consisted of blood, obtained from a patient whose treatment included radiotherapy and nephrectomy. Receptor source: a man in his fifties or sixties with renal cell carcinoma. Each CDR3 is given with its conserved first and last residue.

v_call | cdr3_length | cdr3_aa
TRBV19 | 13 | CASSMWTGYGYTF
TRBV2 | 15 | CASRADRTGANVLTF
TRBV5-4 | 18 | CASFGQGASISFQETQYF
TRBV15 | 14 | CATSRGAGLSEQYF
TRBV9 | 14 | CASSVGLLQETQYF
TRBV5-1 | 14 | CASRLGQGSYGYTF
TRBV6-1 | 15 | CASLTSGAYTDTQYF
TRBV5-4 | 12 | CASSRTDLGYTF
TRBV30 | 14 | CAWSVGVSTDTQYF
TRBV14 | 12 | CKTGGRAYGYTF
TRBV7-2 | 14 | CASSLGLVAKTQYF
TRBV27 | 17 | CASSFRDRGQANYGYTF
TRBV19 | 16 | CASSIVRTGDYSPLHF
TRBV9 | 17 | CASSGVSTSGVINEQFF
TRBV10-3 | 20 | CAISERQGLSSLSGANVLTF
TRBV4-3 | 16 | CASSQEAEGLDYGYTF
TRBV6-6 | 14 | CASASGLRTGELFF
TRBV27 | 19 | CASSPRLAGASSSYNEQFF
TRBV10-3 | 14 | CAISLGQPSYEQYF
TRBV5-4 | 15 | CASSLGGAFTDTQYF
TRBV5-1 | 15 | CASSGTGREGETQYF
TRBV7-8 | 14 | CASSSLVGGDGYTF
TRBV5-1 | 15 | CASSFSREGSDEQFF
TRBV7-6 | 14 | CASSLSSVLETQYF
TRBV11-2 | 12 | CASRSDPETQYF
TRBV6-6 | 13 | CASSHPTRDTQYF
TRBV5-1 | 15 | CASSLEWAGEDEAFF
TRBV19 | 17 | CASSTESLAGAGNTQYF
TRBV7-9 | 15 | CASSLSGFGFPEAFF
TRBV25-1 | 15 | CASTGAGDLNEKLFF
TRBV28 | 14 | CASSFLGTGRKLFF
TRBV10-3 | 13 | CATRDRTNTEAFF
TRBV19 | 14 | CASSMGTSTDTQYF
TRBV7-8 | 15 | CASSLNRINPYEQYF
TRBV7-6 | 15 | CASSLFGTGEGEQYF
TRBV27 | 14 | CASSEAGADTEAFF
TRBV7-9 | 17 | CASSTRTSGRASETQYF
TRBV6-4 | 14 | CASTESGEAEKLFF
TRBV10-1 | 16 | CASSEGRRGANEKLFF
TRBV5-1 | 15 | CASSTDTQLNNEQFF
TRBV19 | 15 | CASSPPGLRYNEQFF